One sample yielded the 9 T cell receptor beta chains listed below, sequenced in a study of HIV-infected patients and healthy controls. cDNA was made from about 480 ng RNA using alpha and beta constant primers. Using multiplexing indices, alpha and beta chain libraries were generated apart by chain-specific third strand synthesis. MiXCR, applied by TCRdb to the 5' RACE reads, yields one record per CDR3 protein. The sample consists of around 18,000 distinct CDR3 sequences, 10% of them appearing once. The repertoire came from unfractionated whole blood and reflected all unsorted peripheral T cells. The sample consisted of blood. The receptors were sampled from an adult in good health.

The rearrangement joins TRBV19 to TRBJ1-1; D is unresolved. Germline V gene sequence: CDR1 LNHDA, CDR2 SQIVND (reference sequence). This CDR3 is built from 13 residues. The V end was cut by 0 bases, the J end by 6 bases, with 8 bases between. The CDR3 coding sequence is TGTGCCAGTAGTATAGATTTTGGGGCTGAAGCTTTCTTT. Its translation: CASSIDFGAEAFF.

CDR3: CASSYSRYTEAFF. CDR3 bases: TGTGCCAGCAGCTACAGCAGATACACTGAAGCTTTCTTT. The genes are TRBV7-2 and TRBJ1-1; D is undetermined. V was shortened by 4 bases and J by 3 bases, with 9 bases between the two germline ends. Germline CDR1 and CDR2: SGHTA and FQGNSA. The CDR3 is made up of 13 amino acids.

V and J are TRBV10-3 and TRBJ1-1; TRBD1 might be the D (5 bases). V lost 2 bases and J 1 base, leaving 8 bases between the germline ends. The CDR3 extends over 14 amino acids. Germline CDR1 is ENHRY and CDR2 is SYGVKD. CDR3 residues: CAISEVRENTEAFF. In DNA form, the CDR3 reads TGTGCCATCAGTGAGGTCAGGGAGAACACTGAAGCTTTCTTT.

The table lists this clonotype with a few counts. V is TRBV19 and J is TRBJ2-1; the D is unclear. The V and J ends lost 5 bases and 0 bases respectively, with 8 bases between them. The CDR3 has 14 amino acids. Looked up from germline, CDR1 is LNHDA and CDR2 is SQIVND (reference sequence). This CDR3 reads CASSPLSSYNEQFF. The CDR3 coding sequence is TGTGCCAGTAGTCCCTTGAGCTCCTACAATGAGCAGTTCTTC.

This clonotype was found many times. The genes are TRBV20-1 and TRBJ2-7; 9 nucleotides agree with TRBD2. J was trimmed by 1 base and V by 6 bases; bases with no gene match: 4. CDR1 and CDR2 from the germline V gene are DFQATT and SNEGSKA (reference sequence). This CDR3 comprises 13 residues. The CDR3 nucleotides read TGCAGTGCAAAAAGCGGGGGGTCCTACGAGCAGTACTTC. Protein sequence: CSAKSGGSYEQYF.

This clonotype was counted a few times. This chain joins TRBV11-2 and TRBJ2-1; D is perhaps TRBD1 or TRBD2 (5 bases each). This CDR3 contains 14 residues. Germline CDR1 SGHAT, CDR2 FQNNGV. Deletions cut 1 base from V and 6 bases from J, with 10 bases between. DNA of the CDR3: TGTGCCAGCAGCTTAGTCCACGGGGCCAATGAGCAGTTCTTC. This sequence encodes CASSLVHGANEQFF.

This clonotype was detected ten times or more. The chain links TRBV6-6 to TRBJ1-1; no reliable D call. Trimming took off 2 bases at V and 5 bases at J, with 6 bases between the two ends. Germline CDR1 is MNHNY and CDR2 is SVGAGI (reference sequence). CDR3 length: 12 residues. CDR3 protein: CASSYVGTEAFF. Here the CDR3 DNA reads TGTGCCAGCAGTTACGTGGGAACTGAAGCTTTCTTT.

This clonotype is termed medium-sized. The chain couples TRBV21-1 to TRBJ2-1; the D call of TRBD1 is as the table states it, not checked on the DNA. TRBV21-1 is marked as a pseudogene. The CDR3 extends over 20 amino acids. CDR3 sequence reads: CASSILRGAGHYKNNNEQFF. The CDR3 region has the DNA TGTGCCAGCAGTATACTTAGGGGGGCGGGCCACTACAAAAACAACAATGAGCAGTTCTTC.

This clonotype was seen at least ten times. The CDR3 nucleotides read TGTGCCAGCAGATCAGGGGGTGGGGCCAACGTCCTGACTTTC. The encoded protein is CASRSGGGANVLTF. The rearrangement links TRBV12-3 or TRBV12-4 to TRBJ2-6; 7 positions agree with TRBD1. This CDR3 region has 14 residues. J gave up 3 bases and V 6 bases, and 2 bases lay outside the gene matches.